Each of the 28 T cell receptor beta chains below was sequenced from the same sample in a study of OX40 agonist ivuxolimab in advanced cancers. Assay used: immunoSEQ multiplex PCR; TCRdb lists only in-frame clones, some missing. Here the sample spans 50,000 to 75,000 clones, about 88% being singletons. Material: CD4+ or CD8+ T cells sorted from blood, obtained in a trial of the OX40 agonist ivuxolimab. The receptors here all came from an adult with an advanced solid tumor such as melanoma, head and neck, liver or kidney cancer.

The rearrangement joins TRBV19 to TRBJ1-5; TRBD1 matches at 7 bases. J lost 4 bases, V lost 3 bases, and 3 bases had no gene match. This CDR3 region has 14 residues. CDR1 and CDR2 (germline): LNHDA, SQIVND (reference sequence). In DNA form, the CDR3 reads TGTGCCAGTAGTATCCAGACAGGGAATCAGCCCCAGCATTTT. This translates into CASSIQTGNQPQHF.

The V and J genes are TRBV9 and TRBJ2-1; TRBD2 is a possible D gene (6 bases). V lost 0 bases to trimming and J lost 4 bases, with 11 bases between them. The CDR3 sequence is 15 residues long. Germline V CDR1 and CDR2: SGDLS, YYNGEE. The CDR3 DNA reads as TGTGCCAGCAGCGTAGGGACTATCGGGTACAATGAGCAGTTCTTC. Amino acid sequence: CASSVGTIGYNEQFF. The full variable domain, its missing parts supplied by reference TRBV9 and TRBJ2-1, is DSGVTQTPKHLITATGQRVTLRCSPRSGDLSVYWYQQSLDQGLQFLIQYYNGEERAKGNILERFSAQQFPDLHSELNLSSLELGDSALYFCASSVGTIGYNEQFFGPGTRLTVL.

The chain employs TRBV7-2 and TRBJ2-1; D not certain. The CDR3 runs to 11 residues. Germline V gene sequence: CDR1 SGHTA, CDR2 FQGNSA. V shed 0 bases and J shed 13 bases, with 7 bases lying between them. CDR3 residues: CASSLAFSQFF. In DNA form, the CDR3 reads TGTGCCAGCAGCTTAGCCTTTTCACAGTTCTTC.

The chain is built from TRBV11-2 and TRBJ2-7; 9 nucleotides agree with TRBD2. V shed 0 bases and J 2 bases; nucleotides not matched to a gene: 11. Germline V gene data show CDR1 as SGHAT and CDR2 as FQNNGV. The CDR3 is 18 amino acids. Here the CDR3 DNA reads TGTGCCAGCAGCTTAGATGCCGTTCTAGCGGGACCCCCCTACGAGCAGTACTTC. Its protein product is CASSLDAVLAGPPYEQYF.

Here the CDR3 reads CASSSQGETYNEQFF. CDR3 nucleotides: TGTGCCAGCAGCTCACAGGGAGAAACTTACAATGAGCAGTTCTTC. This chain joins TRBV7-2 and TRBJ2-1; tentatively, D is TRBD1 (6 bases). Germline assignment: CDR1 SGHTA and CDR2 FQGNSA. This CDR3 is 15 amino acids long. V lost 4 bases and J lost 4, with 14 bases in between.

This clone was counted a few times. The CDR3 loop reads CASSERGGTGKETQYF. In DNA, the CDR3 is TGTGCCAGCAGTGAAAGGGGCGGGACAGGGAAAGAGACCCAGTACTTC. The gene calls are TRBV25-1 and TRBJ2-5; 9 nucleotides match TRBD1. This CDR3 has 16 amino acids. Germline lookup yields CDR1 MGHDK and CDR2 SYGVNS. V was pared by 2 bases and J by 3 bases, with 7 bases of the junction left unmatched.

The V gene is TRBV5-6, the J gene TRBJ1-5, with D possibly matching TRBD1 (6 bases). The V end lost 4 bases, the J end lost 4 bases, and 12 bases lay between the germline ends. The CDR3 runs to 14 residues. From germline, CDR1 is SGHDT and CDR2 YYEEEE. CDR3 amino acids: CASSPPGANQPQHF. In nucleotides, the CDR3 is TGTGCCAGCAGCCCGCCGGGGGCTAATCAGCCCCAGCATTTT.

J is TRBJ1-1 and V is TRBV9; the D is unclear. V lost 0 bases and J lost 7, with 13 bases in between. CDR3 length: 14 residues. CDR1 and CDR2 from the germline V gene are SGDLS and YYNGEE. CDR3 loop: CASSVDPGRHEAFF. CDR3 DNA: TGTGCCAGCAGCGTAGATCCCGGGAGGCATGAAGCTTTCTTT. The entire variable domain, with the rest obtained from reference TRBV9 and TRBJ1-1, is as follows: DSGVTQTPKHLITATGQRVTLRCSPRSGDLSVYWYQQSLDQGLQFLIQYYNGEERAKGNILERFSAQQFPDLHSELNLSSLELGDSALYFCASSVDPGRHEAFFGQGTRLTVV.

The chain uses TRBV7-9 and TRBJ2-1; possible D gene TRBD1, 6 bases. Per the germline V gene, CDR1 is SEHNR and CDR2 is FQNEAQ (reference sequence). The length of the CDR3 is 13 residues. The V end was cut by 4 bases, the J end by 15 bases, with 19 bases between. CDR3 sequence reads: CASSYNGQWAWFF. DNA of the CDR3: TGTGCCAGCAGCTACAACGGACAGTGGGCCTGGTTCTTC. The full variable domain, its missing parts supplied by reference TRBV7-9 and TRBJ2-1, is DTGVSQNPRHKITKRGQNVTFRCDPISEHNRLYWYRQTLGQGPEFLTYFQNEAQLEKSRLLSDRFSAERPKGSFSTLEIQRTEQGDSAMYLCASSYNGQWAWFFGPGTRLTVL.

The chain carries TRBV25-1 and TRBJ2-2; D uncertain. In germline, CDR1 is MGHDK, CDR2 SYGVNS. V was pared by 3 bases and J by 3 bases, with 8 bases between. The CDR3 has 14 residues. CDR3 in amino acids: CASSEEWDTGELFF. CDR3 coding DNA: TGTGCCAGCAGTGAGGAGTGGGACACCGGGGAGCTGTTTTTT.

This chain joins TRBV5-1 and TRBJ2-3, with D unclear. The CDR3 is 13 amino acids. Trimming cost V 0 bases and J 2 bases, with 4 bases left between them. CDR1 is SGHRS, CDR2 YFSETQ, per germline. The CDR3: CASSLAYTDTQYF. In DNA form, the CDR3 reads TGCGCCAGCAGCTTGGCCTACACAGATACGCAGTATTTT.

The chain joins TRBV2 to TRBJ2-7, with D possibly being TRBD2 (6 bases). V lost 6 bases and J 0 bases, leaving 15 bases between the germline ends. CDR1 is SNHLY and CDR2 is FYNNEI in the germline V gene. The CDR3 extends over 15 amino acids. CDR3 sequence (DNA): TGTGCCAGCAGACCCGTTAGCGGATCCTCCTACGAGCAGTACTTC. Its protein product is CASRPVSGSSYEQYF.

This clone was detected once. The chain employs TRBV28 and TRBJ1-2; D unresolved. CDR3 length: 12 residues. V was pared by 7 bases and J by 5 bases, with 11 bases between. The germline CDR1 and CDR2 sequences are MDHEN and SYDVKM. CDR3 nucleotides: TGTGCCAGCAAAATCGATATATATGGCTACACCTTC. Its protein product is CASKIDIYGYTF.

V gene TRBV6-6 combines with J gene TRBJ2-2; D gene ambiguous. Trimming took off 7 bases at V and 6 bases at J, with 18 bases between the two ends. The CDR3 is 15 residues long. CDR1 is MNHNY and CDR2 is SVGAGI in the germline V gene (reference sequence). In nucleotides, the CDR3 is TGTGCCAGCACCACTGGGGAAGGAGACGCCGGGGAGCTGTTTTTT. It encodes CASTTGEGDAGELFF.

The CDR3: CASSYLGVGDSPLHF. The CDR3 DNA reads TGTGCCAGCAGTTACTTGGGGGTCGGGGATTCACCCCTCCACTTT. V gene TRBV6-6 combines with J gene TRBJ1-6; weak D call: TRBD1 (5 bases). CDR3 size: 15 residues. Per germline, CDR1 MNHNY and CDR2 SVGAGI (reference sequence). The V and J ends lost 1 base and 8 bases respectively, with 12 bases between them.

This sequence joins TRBV28 and TRBJ1-5, with TRBD1 matching 8 bases. The CDR3 is 17 residues long. From germline, CDR1 is MDHEN and CDR2 SYDVKM. V was pared by 6 bases and J by 2 bases, with 12 bases of the junction left unmatched. This chain's CDR3 is CASRRGQASRGNQPQHF. CDR3 sequence (DNA): TGTGCCAGCAGGAGGGGACAGGCCAGCCGTGGCAATCAGCCCCAGCATTTT.

This chain's CDR3 is CASSSTNTDTQYF. CDR3 coding DNA: TGTGCCAGCAGCTCGACCAACACAGATACGCAGTATTTT. V and J are TRBV7-3 and TRBJ2-3, with unresolved D. Germline CDR1 reads SGHTA; CDR2 reads FQGTGA. V was cut by 4 bases and J by 2 bases, with 7 bases left in between. This CDR3 contains 13 residues.

The chain combines TRBV28 with TRBJ2-1; possibly TRBD2 for D (7 bases). Trimming pared 1 base from V and 1 base from J, leaving 14 bases between. The length of the CDR3 is 17 residues. Germline CDR1 is MDHEN and CDR2 is SYDVKM. The DNA of the CDR3 is TGTGCCAGCAGTTTATCCGGAGGGGGGGGTTCCTACAATGAGCAGTTCTTC. Translating it yields CASSLSGGGGSYNEQFF.

This chain links TRBV7-9 with TRBJ2-4, with D unclear. The CDR3 runs 10 residues. Trimming left V 5 bases short and J 10 bases short, with 6 bases between. CDR1 SEHNR and CDR2 FQNEAQ come from the germline V gene (reference sequence). The CDR3 protein is CASSPTIQYF. As DNA, the CDR3 is TGTGCCAGCAGCCCGACTATTCAGTACTTC.

CDR3 amino acids: CASKVSVGATDTQYF. For the CDR3, the DNA is TGCGCCAGCAAGGTGTCGGTTGGGGCCACAGATACGCAGTATTTT. The V and J genes are TRBV5-1 and TRBJ2-3; D is possibly TRBD1 (5 bases). Germline assignment: CDR1 SGHRS and CDR2 YFSETQ. Between the trimmed V and J ends, which lost 6 bases and 2 bases, there was a span of 16 bases. There are 15 residues in the CDR3.

The chain links TRBV6-5 to TRBJ1-3; tentative D call: TRBD1 (5 bases). The germline gives CDR1 MNHEY, CDR2 SVGAGI. V lost 6 bases to trimming and J lost 4 bases, with 7 bases between them. The CDR3 is 12 amino acids. The CDR3: CASRRQGNTIYF. The CDR3 DNA is TGTGCCAGCAGAAGACAGGGAAACACCATATATTTT.

The chain employs TRBV28 and TRBJ2-1, with 15 bases aligning to TRBD2. V lost 3 bases to trimming and J lost 9 bases; unmatched junction nucleotides: 6. The CDR3 length is 16 residues. Per the germline V gene, CDR1 is MDHEN and CDR2 is SYDVKM. The DNA for the CDR3 is TGTGCCAGCAGTTTGGGACTAGCGGGGGGAGGAGGTGAGCAGTTCTTC. This translates into CASSLGLAGGGGEQFF.

V usage is TRBV9 and J usage is TRBJ2-1, with 10 bases lining up with TRBD2. The J segment lost 6 bases and the V segment lost 4 bases, leaving 7 bases of the junction unmatched. CDR1 is SGDLS and CDR2 is YYNGEE in the germline V gene. CDR3 length equals 15 residues. CDR3 sequence: CASSPGTSEGNEQFF. The DNA of the CDR3 is TGTGCCAGCAGCCCCGGGACTAGCGAAGGCAATGAGCAGTTCTTC.

This clone was recorded once. The CDR3 bases are TGTGCCAGCAGTCGGGACAGGGGGCGCGAAAAACTGTTTTTT. Its protein product is CASSRDRGREKLFF. The rearrangement uses TRBV6-5 and TRBJ1-4, with 12 bases identical to TRBD1. CDR3 length equals 14 residues. Germline CDR1 is MNHEY and CDR2 is SVGAGI. V dropped 5 bases and J dropped 8; count of bases not matched to a gene: 3.

The J gene is TRBJ2-1, the V gene TRBV27; tentative D call: TRBD1 (6 bases). This CDR3 contains 15 residues. Between the trimmed V and J ends, which lost 6 bases and 4 bases, there was a span of 16 bases. Germline CDR1 MNHEY, CDR2 SMNVEV (reference sequence). The CDR3, as DNA: TGTGCCAGCAGCCACGGCAGGGGCGGGTACAATGAGCAGTTCTTC. Translated: CASSHGRGGYNEQFF.

The chain is built from TRBV15 and TRBJ1-4; D gene uncertain. Looked up from germline, CDR1 is LNHNV and CDR2 is YYDKDF (reference sequence). CDR3 length: 13 amino acids. V shed 5 bases and J shed 9 bases, with 13 bases lying between them. The CDR3 spells CATSFVVDQKLFF. CDR3 bases: TGTGCCACCAGCTTTGTGGTTGATCAAAAACTGTTTTTT. The full variable domain, completed using reference TRBV15 and TRBJ1-4, is DAMVIQNPRYQVTQFGKPVTLSCSQTLNHNVMYWYQQKSSQAPKLLFHYYDKDFNNEADTPDNFQSRRPNTSFCFLDIRSPGLGDTAMYLCATSFVVDQKLFFGSGTQLSVL.

A single count supports this clone. This sequence joins TRBV2 and TRBJ2-6, with D unresolved. Germline values: CDR1 SNHLY, CDR2 FYNNEI. V was clipped by 7 bases and J by 0 bases, with 10 bases between them. The CDR3 is 15 residues long. The CDR3 DNA follows: TGTGCCAGCACCTCGTGGGGCTCTGGGGCCAACGTCCTGACTTTC. As protein: CASTSWGSGANVLTF.

This chain uses TRBV28 with TRBJ2-5, with D perhaps TRBD1 (6 bases). The CDR3 loop spans 15 amino acids. Trimming shortened V by 3 bases and J by 4 bases, and 15 bases separated the two germline ends. CDR1 is MDHEN, CDR2 SYDVKM, per germline. The chain's CDR3 is CASSLPSGHGETQYF. The CDR3 DNA follows: TGTGCCAGCAGTTTGCCCTCGGGACACGGAGAGACCCAGTACTTC.